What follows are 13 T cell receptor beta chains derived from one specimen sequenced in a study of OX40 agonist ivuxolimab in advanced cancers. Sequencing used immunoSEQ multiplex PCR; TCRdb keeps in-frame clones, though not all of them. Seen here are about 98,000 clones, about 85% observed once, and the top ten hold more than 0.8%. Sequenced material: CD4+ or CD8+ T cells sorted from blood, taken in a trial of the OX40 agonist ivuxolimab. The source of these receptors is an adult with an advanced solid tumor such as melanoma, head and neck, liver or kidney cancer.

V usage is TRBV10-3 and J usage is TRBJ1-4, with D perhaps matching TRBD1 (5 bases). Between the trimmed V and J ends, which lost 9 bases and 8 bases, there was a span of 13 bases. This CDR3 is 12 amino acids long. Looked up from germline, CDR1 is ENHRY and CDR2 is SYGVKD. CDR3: CAIGTTSEKLFF. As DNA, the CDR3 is TGTGCCATAGGGACTACGTCGGAAAAACTGTTTTTT.

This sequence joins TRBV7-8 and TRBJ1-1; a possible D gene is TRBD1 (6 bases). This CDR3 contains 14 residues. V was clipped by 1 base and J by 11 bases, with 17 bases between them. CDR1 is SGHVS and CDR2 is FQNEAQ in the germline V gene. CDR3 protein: CASSLVKGGPAAFF. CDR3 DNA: TGTGCCAGCAGCTTAGTTAAGGGGGGTCCGGCGGCTTTCTTT.

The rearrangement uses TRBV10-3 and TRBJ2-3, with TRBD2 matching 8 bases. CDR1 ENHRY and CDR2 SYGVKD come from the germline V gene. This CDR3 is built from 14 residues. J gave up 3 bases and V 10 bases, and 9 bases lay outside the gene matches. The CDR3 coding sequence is TGTGCCACCGCAAGCGGGAGTATGACAGATACGCAGTATTTT. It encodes CATASGSMTDTQYF.

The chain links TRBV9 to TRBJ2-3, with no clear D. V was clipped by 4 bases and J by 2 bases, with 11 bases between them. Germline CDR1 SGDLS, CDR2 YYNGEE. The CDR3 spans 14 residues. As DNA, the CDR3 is TGTGCCAGCAGCACGACTCCTTCCACAGATACGCAGTATTTT. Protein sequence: CASSTTPSTDTQYF.

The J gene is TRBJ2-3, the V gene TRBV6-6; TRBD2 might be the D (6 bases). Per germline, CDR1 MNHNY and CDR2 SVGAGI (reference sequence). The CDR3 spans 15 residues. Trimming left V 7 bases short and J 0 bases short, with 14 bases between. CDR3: CASTLAVPSTDTQYF. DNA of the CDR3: TGTGCCAGCACCTTAGCGGTCCCTAGCACAGATACGCAGTATTTT.

CDR3 loop: CASKRDSSYEQYF. The CDR3, as DNA: TGCGCCAGCAAGCGGGACAGCTCCTACGAGCAGTACTTC. This chain links TRBV5-1 with TRBJ2-7; perhaps D is TRBD1 or TRBD2 (7 bases each). Germline CDR1 is SGHRS and CDR2 is YFSETQ. This CDR3 has 13 amino acids. V lost 6 bases to trimming and J lost 0 bases, with 10 bases between them.

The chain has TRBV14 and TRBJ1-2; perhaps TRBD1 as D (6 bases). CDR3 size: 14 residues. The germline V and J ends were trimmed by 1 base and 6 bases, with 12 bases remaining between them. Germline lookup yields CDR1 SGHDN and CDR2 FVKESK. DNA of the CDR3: TGTGCCAGCAGCCAAGCTACAGGGAACAATGGCTACACCTTC. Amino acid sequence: CASSQATGNNGYTF.

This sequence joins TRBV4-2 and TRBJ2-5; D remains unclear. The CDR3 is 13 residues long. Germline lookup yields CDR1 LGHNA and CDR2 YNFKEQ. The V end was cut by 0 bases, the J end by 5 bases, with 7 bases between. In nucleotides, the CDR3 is TGTGCCAGCAGCCAAGAAGGGTCCGAGACCCAGTACTTC. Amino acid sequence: CASSQEGSETQYF.

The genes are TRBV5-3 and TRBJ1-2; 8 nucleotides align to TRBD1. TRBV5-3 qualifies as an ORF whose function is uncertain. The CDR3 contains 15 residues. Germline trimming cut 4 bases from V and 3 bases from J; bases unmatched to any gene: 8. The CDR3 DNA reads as TGTGCCAGAAGCGCCTGGGACAGGACCCACTATGGCTACACCTTC. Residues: CARSAWDRTHYGYTF.

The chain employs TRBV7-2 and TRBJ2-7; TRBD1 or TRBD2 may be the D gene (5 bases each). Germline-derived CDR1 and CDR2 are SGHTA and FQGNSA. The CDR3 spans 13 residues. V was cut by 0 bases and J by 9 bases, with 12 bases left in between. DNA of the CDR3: TGTGCCAGCAGCTTAGCGGGACCGAAAGGGCAGTACTTC. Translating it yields CASSLAGPKGQYF.

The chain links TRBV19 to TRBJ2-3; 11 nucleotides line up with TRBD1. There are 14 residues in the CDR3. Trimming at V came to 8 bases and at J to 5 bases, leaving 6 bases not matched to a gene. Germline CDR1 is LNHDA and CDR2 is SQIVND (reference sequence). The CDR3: CASVDRGPGDTQYF. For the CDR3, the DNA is TGTGCCAGTGTGGACAGGGGGCCCGGAGATACGCAGTATTTT.

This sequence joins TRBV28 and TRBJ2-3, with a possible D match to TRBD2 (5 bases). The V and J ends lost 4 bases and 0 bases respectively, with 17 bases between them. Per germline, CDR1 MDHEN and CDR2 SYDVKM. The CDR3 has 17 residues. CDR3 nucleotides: TGTGCCAGCAGTTCCGTGGACTCAGCCTTTAGCACAGATACGCAGTATTTT. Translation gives CASSSVDSAFSTDTQYF.

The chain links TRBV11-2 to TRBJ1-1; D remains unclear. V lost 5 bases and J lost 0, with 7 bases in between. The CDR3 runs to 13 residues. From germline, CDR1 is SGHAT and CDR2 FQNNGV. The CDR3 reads CASSLHLNTEAFF. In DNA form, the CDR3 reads TGTGCCAGCAGCCTACACTTGAACACTGAAGCTTTCTTT.